This TCR beta chain comes out of a study of CDR3 diversity in severe acne. TCRdb re-analysed the PCR reads in MiXCR, keeping a single row per CDR3 protein. The table includes about 97,000 distinct CDR3 sequences, roughly half detected once. Germline V gene data show CDR1 as SGDLS and CDR2 as YYNGEE. This CDR3 region has 15 residues. Deletions cut 2 bases from V and 0 bases from J, with 12 bases between. This rearrangement joins TRBV9 to TRBJ2-7, with a possible D match to TRBD1 (6 bases). The sequence derives from a male donor with acne. The sample consisted of blood. CDR3 sequence reads: CASSVRDMSSYEQYF. The CDR3, as DNA: TGTGCCAGCAGCGTCCGGGACATGAGCTCCTACGAGCAGTACTTC. Full variable domain (outside the CDR3, taken from reference TRBV9 and TRBJ2-7): DSGVTQTPKHLITATGQRVTLRCSPRSGDLSVYWYQQSLDQGLQFLIQYYNGEERAKGNILERFSAQQFPDLHSELNLSSLELGDSALYFCASSVRDMSSYEQYFGPGTRLTVT.